The text below deals with one T cell receptor (beta chain). This entry comes from a study of blood T cell repertoires in COVID-19. The assay was immunoSEQ multiplex PCR, and TCRdb's table has in-frame clones only and misses some. The data hold about 310,000 clones, with roughly 85% observed a single time. Study members were between roughly 18 and 90 years old and lived in 24 US regions. Grouping used clinical history reported by participants in a survey and questionnaire. A case of COVID-19 had been met by exposed participants within 2 weeks before study entry. The CDR3 consists of 15 residues. After removal of 8 bases from V and 1 base from J, the junction contained 8 bases not matched to a gene.

Sequenced sample: PBMCs or T cells enriched from blood (not recorded which). This rearrangement joins TRBV23-1 to TRBJ1-5; TRBD1 agrees at 7 bases. TRBV23-1 is classed as an ORF, of uncertain function. The sequence was collected from a woman aged 30 to 39 who had been exposed to COVID-19. The CDR3 DNA reads TGCGCCAGCCAGGACAGGTCCTTAAGCAATCAGCCCCAGCATTTT. This gives the protein CASQDRSLSNQPQHF.